This TCR beta chain was captured by sequencing in a study of blood T cell repertoires in COVID-19. Germline CDR1 and CDR2: SEHNR and FQNEAQ (reference sequence). V was trimmed by 1 base and J by 2 bases, leaving 8 bases between them. The CDR3 contains 14 residues. Using immunoSEQ multiplex PCR, the repertoire was profiled, and TCRdb retains in-frame clones only, with some absent. The sample includes approximately 300,000 clones, over 85% of them seen just once. The chain links TRBV7-9 to TRBJ1-2; no clear D gene. Sequenced: PBMCs or T cells enriched from blood (not recorded which). The TCR comes from a woman aged 25 to 39 who had recovered from COVID-19. CDR3 protein: CASSLGSLNYGYTF. For the CDR3, the DNA is TGTGCCAGCAGCTTAGGCAGTTTAAACTATGGCTACACCTTC.